The rows below give T cell receptor beta chains drawn from one sample of a study of cytomegalovirus exposure and HLA in healthy donors. Produced via immunoSEQ multiplex PCR; TCRdb's table is partial and in-frame only. The sample has 150,000 to 200,000 clones, around 85% seen once. The source material was PBMCs. These receptor sequences come from a man under 40 in good health and CMV-seropositive. The CDR3 runs from the conserved cysteine through the conserved F or W. The D gene is left open where the match is weak. Clone size, where shown, is once, few, many, or a class for clones that have expanded.

clone_size j_call d_call v_call cdr3_nt cdr3_aa
- TRBJ2-1 - TRBV6-5 TGTGCCAGCCATAAGGACAGCTACAATGAGCAGTTCTTC CASHKDSYNEQFF
once TRBJ1-5 - TRBV25-1 TGTGCCAGCAGTGCTGACACTGACAATCAGCCCCAGCATTTT CASSADTDNQPQHF
- TRBJ1-1 - TRBV19 TGTGCCAGTAGGTATAGTAGGGGCAGGACTGAAGCTTTCTTT CASRYSRGRTEAFF
- TRBJ1-4 - TRBV18 TGTGCCAGCTCACCACCGTACGGGAATGAAAAACTGTTTTTT CASSPPYGNEKLFF
- TRBJ2-1 TRBD1 TRBV30 TGTGCCTGGGTCTTTGACGGACAGGGTTTCAATGAGCAGTTCTTC CAWVFDGQGFNEQFF
- TRBJ1-1 - TRBV4-1 TGCGCCAGCAGCTCCCGGACAGAGAACACTGAAGCTTTCTTT CASSSRTENTEAFF
- TRBJ1-4 - TRBV4-1 TGCGCCAGCAGCCAATTCGGTGAAAAACTGTTTTTT CASSQFGEKLFF
- TRBJ1-2 TRBD1 TRBV28 TGTGCCAGCAGTGGCGAGGGGGCGAGGGGCTACACCTTC CASSGEGARGYTF
- TRBJ2-5 TRBD2 TRBV9 TGTGCCAGCAGCGTAGGCGGGGGGCAAGAGACCCAGTACTTC CASSVGGGQETQYF
- TRBJ2-7 - TRBV5-6 TGTGCCAGCAGCTTGGTATGGAAGACAGTGAGCTCCTACGAGCAGTACTTC CASSLVWKTVSSYEQYF
- TRBJ2-3 TRBD2 TRBV2 TGTGCCAGCAGTCTATTAGCGGGGGCCAGTATTATGGATACGCAGTATTTT CASSLLAGASIMDTQYF
- TRBJ1-2 TRBD1 TRBV19 TGTGCCAGTAGTCGCCAGACAGGGAACTATGGCTACACCTTC CASSRQTGNYGYTF
- TRBJ2-7 - TRBV20-1 TGCAGTGCTCAGGAAGGGGTCGAGCAGTACTTC CSAQEGVEQYF
- TRBJ2-3 TRBD2 TRBV4-3 TGCGCCAGCAGCCAATATATAGCGGGGGCCTATACTAGCACAGATACGCAGTATTTT CASSQYIAGAYTSTDTQYF
- TRBJ2-7 TRBD2 TRBV5-4 TGTGCCAGCAGCTTGGCACTAGCGGGGGGGGGTGAGCAGTACTTC CASSLALAGGGEQYF
- TRBJ2-2 TRBD1 TRBV7-3 TGTGCCAGCAGCTGGACAGGGTCCACCGGGGAGCTGTTTTTT CASSWTGSTGELFF
- TRBJ2-5 - TRBV5-3 TGTGCCAGAAGCCCCCAACTTACGGGGGAAGAGACCCAGTACTTC CARSPQLTGEETQYF
- TRBJ1-4 - TRBV18 TGTGCCAGCTCACCTTCCACAGGTCCGAATGAAAAACTGTTTTTT CASSPSTGPNEKLFF
- TRBJ2-3 - TRBV11-2 TGTGCCAGCAGCTTTGGGACTTCCACAGATACGCAGTATTTT CASSFGTSTDTQYF
- TRBJ2-7 TRBD1 TRBV5-5 TGTGCCAGCACCCGGGGAGGGACAGGGGGCTACGAGCAGTACTTC CASTRGGTGGYEQYF
- TRBJ1-1 - TRBV7-9 TGTGCCAGCAGCAGTGACCAGGGATGGACTGAAGCTTTCTTT CASSSDQGWTEAFF
- TRBJ2-6 TRBD2 TRBV7-2 TGTGCCAGCAGCTTAGCGCGGCTAGCGGGGGGGCTTCAGTCTGGGGCCAACGTCCTGACTTTC CASSLARLAGGLQSGANVLTF
- TRBJ2-7 TRBD2 TRBV9 TGTGCCAGCAGCGTGGAGGCGGGGGGGCCGACCTACGAGCAGTACTTC CASSVEAGGPTYEQYF
- TRBJ1-4 - TRBV19 TGTGCCAGTAATAACCAGGGACTTGCGGAAAAACTGTTTTTT CASNNQGLAEKLFF
- TRBJ1-1 - TRBV7-9 TGTGCCAGCAGCTTAGGTGGCCCTGAAGCTTTCTTT CASSLGGPEAFF
- TRBJ2-1 TRBD2 TRBV6-1 TGTGCCAGCAGTGATCTAGCGGGGGGGCACAATGAGCAGTTCTTC CASSDLAGGHNEQFF
- TRBJ2-2 TRBD1 TRBV7-2 TGTGCCAGCAGCTCCAGGGGGACCGGGGAGCTGTTTTTT CASSSRGTGELFF
- TRBJ2-5 TRBD1 TRBV20-1 TGCAGTGCTTACAGGGGAGAGACCCAGTACTTC CSAYRGETQYF
- TRBJ1-2 - TRBV7-2 TGTGCCAGCAGCCCAAACCGAGTCTATGGCTACACCTTC CASSPNRVYGYTF
- TRBJ1-1 TRBD1 TRBV19 TGTGCCAGTAGTATATACGGGACAGGGATATACACTGAAGCTTTCTTT CASSIYGTGIYTEAFF